This TCR beta chain was sequenced for a study of T cells after yellow fever vaccination. The TCR cDNA carried a universal primer site and UMIs from 5'RACE template switching. TCRdb called the 5' RACE reads again in MiXCR, with one record for every CDR3 protein. The sample yields hundreds of thousands of distinct CDR3 sequences, around 16% seen once. Overall study findings and caveats: Once the booster was given, most primary-vaccination clones reappeared, at approximately 97% for CD4 and 88% for CD8. CD4 and CD8 compartments shared a small share of clonotypes.

Worth noting for this clonotype: What it recognizes is unknown.

The sample consisted of PBMCs, taken around 5 days after the first yellow fever vaccination. The clonotype comes from a man younger than 35 who received the YFV17D yellow fever vaccine.

The CDR3 reads CASSPWGTGSGELFF. In DNA, the CDR3 is TGTGCCAGCAGCCCATGGGGGACAGGGTCTGGGGAGCTGTTTTTT. The chain links TRBV6-5 to TRBJ2-2, with TRBD1 matching over 9 bases. The germline V gene encodes CDR1 MNHEY and CDR2 SVGAGI. The CDR3 is made up of 15 amino acids. V shed 6 bases and J 8 bases; nucleotides not matched to a gene: 10.